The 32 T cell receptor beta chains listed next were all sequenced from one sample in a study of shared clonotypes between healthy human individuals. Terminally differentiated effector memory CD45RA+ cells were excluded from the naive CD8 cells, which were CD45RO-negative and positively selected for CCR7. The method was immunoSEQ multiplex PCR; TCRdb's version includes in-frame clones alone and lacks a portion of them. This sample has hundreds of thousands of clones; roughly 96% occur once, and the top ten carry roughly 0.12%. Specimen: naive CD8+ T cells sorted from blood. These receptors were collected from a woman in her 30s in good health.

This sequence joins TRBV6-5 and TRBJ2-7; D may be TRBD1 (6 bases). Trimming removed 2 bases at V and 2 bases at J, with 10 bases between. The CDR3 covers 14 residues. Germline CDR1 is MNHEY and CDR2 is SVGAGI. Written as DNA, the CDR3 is TGTGCCAGCAGTTACAGGGGGAATACCTACGAGCAGTACTTC. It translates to CASSYRGNTYEQYF.

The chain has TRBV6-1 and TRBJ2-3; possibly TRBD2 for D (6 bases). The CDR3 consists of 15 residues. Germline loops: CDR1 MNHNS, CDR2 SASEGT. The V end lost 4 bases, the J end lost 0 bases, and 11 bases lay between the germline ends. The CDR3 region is CASSVGGTSTDTQYF. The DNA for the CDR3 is TGTGCCAGCAGTGTGGGGGGAACTAGCACAGATACGCAGTATTTT.

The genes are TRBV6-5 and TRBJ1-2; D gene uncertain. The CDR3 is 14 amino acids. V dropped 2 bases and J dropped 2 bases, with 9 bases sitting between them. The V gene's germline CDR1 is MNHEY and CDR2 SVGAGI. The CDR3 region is CASSYREANYGYTF. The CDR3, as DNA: TGTGCCAGCAGTTACAGGGAGGCAAACTATGGCTACACCTTC.

This CDR3 reads CASSSNPGTGGDEYEQYF. In DNA, the CDR3 is TGTGCCAGCAGCTCAAACCCCGGGACAGGGGGTGATGAATACGAGCAGTACTTC. The V gene is TRBV9, the J gene TRBJ2-5; 11 bases fit TRBD1. The DNA end is more similar to TRBJ2-7, so the J call may be wrong. Germline V gene lookup returns CDR1 SGDLS and CDR2 YYNGEE. The CDR3 extends over 18 amino acids.

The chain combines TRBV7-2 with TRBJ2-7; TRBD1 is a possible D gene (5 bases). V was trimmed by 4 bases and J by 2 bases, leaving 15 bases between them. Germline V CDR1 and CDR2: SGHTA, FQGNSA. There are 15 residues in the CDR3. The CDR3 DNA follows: TGTGCCAGCAGCTGGGATTGGGGCGAGACCTACGAGCAGTACTTC. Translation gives CASSWDWGETYEQYF.

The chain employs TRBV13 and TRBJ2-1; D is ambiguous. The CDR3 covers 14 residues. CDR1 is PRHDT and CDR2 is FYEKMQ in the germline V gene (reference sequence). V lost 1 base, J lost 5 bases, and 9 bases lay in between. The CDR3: CASSLEGFHNEQFF. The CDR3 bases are TGTGCCAGCAGCTTAGAGGGTTTCCACAATGAGCAGTTCTTC.

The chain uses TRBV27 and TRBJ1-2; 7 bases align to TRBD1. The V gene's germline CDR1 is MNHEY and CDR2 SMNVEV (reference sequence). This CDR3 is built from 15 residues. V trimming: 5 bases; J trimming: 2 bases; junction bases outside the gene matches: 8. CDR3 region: CASSITGATNYGYTF. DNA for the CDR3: TGTGCCAGCAGTATAACAGGGGCAACAAACTATGGCTACACCTTC.

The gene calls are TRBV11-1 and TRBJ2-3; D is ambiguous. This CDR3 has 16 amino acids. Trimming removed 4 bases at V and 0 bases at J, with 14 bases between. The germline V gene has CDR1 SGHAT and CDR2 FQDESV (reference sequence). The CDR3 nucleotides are TGTGCCAGCAGCTCTCCAGGAGCTACTAGCACAGATACGCAGTATTTT. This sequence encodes CASSSPGATSTDTQYF.

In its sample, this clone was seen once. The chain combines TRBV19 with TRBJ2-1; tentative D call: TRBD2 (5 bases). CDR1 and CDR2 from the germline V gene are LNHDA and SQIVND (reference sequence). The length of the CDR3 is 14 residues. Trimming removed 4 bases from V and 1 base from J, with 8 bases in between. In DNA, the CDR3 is TGTGCCAGTAGTACCCCGGGGTCCTACAATGAGCAGTTCTTC. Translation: CASSTPGSYNEQFF.

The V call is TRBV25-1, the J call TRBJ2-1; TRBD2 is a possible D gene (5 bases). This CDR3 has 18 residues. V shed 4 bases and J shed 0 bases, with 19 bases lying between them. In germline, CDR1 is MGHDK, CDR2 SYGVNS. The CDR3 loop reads CASSVLWGGDYSYNEQFF. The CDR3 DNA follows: TGTGCCAGCAGTGTCTTATGGGGTGGAGACTACTCCTACAATGAGCAGTTCTTC.

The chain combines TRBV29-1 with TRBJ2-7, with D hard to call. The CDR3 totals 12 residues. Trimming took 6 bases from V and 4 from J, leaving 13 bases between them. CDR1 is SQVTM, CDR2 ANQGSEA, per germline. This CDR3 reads CSVQVNGYEQYF. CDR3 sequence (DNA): TGCAGCGTCCAAGTGAATGGATACGAGCAGTACTTC.

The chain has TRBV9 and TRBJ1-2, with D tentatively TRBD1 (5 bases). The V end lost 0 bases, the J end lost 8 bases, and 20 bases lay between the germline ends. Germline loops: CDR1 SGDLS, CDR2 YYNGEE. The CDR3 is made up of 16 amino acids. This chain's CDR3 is CASSVGAGQRSQGYTF. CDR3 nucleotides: TGTGCCAGCAGCGTAGGGGCAGGGCAACGATCACAGGGCTACACCTTC.

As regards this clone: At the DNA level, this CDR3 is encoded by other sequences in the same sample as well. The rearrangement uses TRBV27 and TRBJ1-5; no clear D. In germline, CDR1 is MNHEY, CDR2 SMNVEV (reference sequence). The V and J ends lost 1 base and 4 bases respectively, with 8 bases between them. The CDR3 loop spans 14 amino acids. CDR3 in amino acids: CASSLLDGNQPQHF. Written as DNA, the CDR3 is TGTGCCAGCAGTTTATTAGATGGAAATCAGCCCCAGCATTTT.

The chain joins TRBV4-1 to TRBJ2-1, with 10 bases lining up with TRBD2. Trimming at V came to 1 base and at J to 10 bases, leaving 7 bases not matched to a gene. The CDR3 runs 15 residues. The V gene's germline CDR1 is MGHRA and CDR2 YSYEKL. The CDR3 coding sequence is TGCGCCAGCAGCCAAGGACAGCGGGAGGGAGAAGAGCAGTTCTTC. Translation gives CASSQGQREGEEQFF.

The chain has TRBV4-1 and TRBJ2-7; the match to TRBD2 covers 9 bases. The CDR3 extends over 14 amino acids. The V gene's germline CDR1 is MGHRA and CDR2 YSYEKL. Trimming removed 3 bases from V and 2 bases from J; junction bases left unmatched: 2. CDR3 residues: CASSQTSGTYEQYF. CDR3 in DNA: TGCGCCAGCAGCCAGACTAGCGGAACCTACGAGCAGTACTTC.

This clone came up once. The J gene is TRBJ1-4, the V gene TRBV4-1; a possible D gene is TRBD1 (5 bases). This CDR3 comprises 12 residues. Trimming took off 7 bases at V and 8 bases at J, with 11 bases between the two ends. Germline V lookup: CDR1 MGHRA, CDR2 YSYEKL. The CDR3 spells CASTTVGEKLFF. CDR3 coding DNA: TGCGCCAGCACGACAGTGGGAGAAAAACTGTTTTTT.

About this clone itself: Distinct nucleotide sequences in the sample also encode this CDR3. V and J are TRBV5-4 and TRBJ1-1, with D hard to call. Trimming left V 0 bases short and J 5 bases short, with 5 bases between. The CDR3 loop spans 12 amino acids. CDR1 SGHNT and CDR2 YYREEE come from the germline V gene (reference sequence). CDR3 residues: CASSLVGTEAFF. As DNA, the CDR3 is TGTGCCAGCAGCTTGGTGGGAACTGAAGCTTTCTTT.

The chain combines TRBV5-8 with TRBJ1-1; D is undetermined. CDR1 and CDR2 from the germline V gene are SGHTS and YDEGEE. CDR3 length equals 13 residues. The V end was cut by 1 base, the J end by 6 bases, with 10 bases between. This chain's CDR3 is CASSLTTTAEAFF. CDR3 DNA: TGTGCCAGCAGCTTGACGACTACCGCTGAAGCTTTCTTT.

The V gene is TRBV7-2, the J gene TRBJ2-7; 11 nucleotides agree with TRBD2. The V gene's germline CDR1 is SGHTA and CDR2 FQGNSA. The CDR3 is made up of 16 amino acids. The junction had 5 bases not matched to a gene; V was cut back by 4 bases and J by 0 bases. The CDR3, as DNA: TGTGCCAGCAGCTCGATACTAGCGGGAGACTCCTACGAGCAGTACTTC. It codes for CASSSILAGDSYEQYF.

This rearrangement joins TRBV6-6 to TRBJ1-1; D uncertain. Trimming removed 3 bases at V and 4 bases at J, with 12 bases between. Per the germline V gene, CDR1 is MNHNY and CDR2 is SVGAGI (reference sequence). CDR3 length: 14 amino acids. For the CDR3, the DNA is TGTGCCAGCAGTTATCGGGGAGGTGTCACTGAAGCTTTCTTT. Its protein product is CASSYRGGVTEAFF.

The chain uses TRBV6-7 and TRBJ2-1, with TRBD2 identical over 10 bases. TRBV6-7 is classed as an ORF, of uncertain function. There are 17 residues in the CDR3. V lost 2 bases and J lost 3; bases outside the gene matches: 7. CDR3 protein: CASSYTPSGRCYNEQFF. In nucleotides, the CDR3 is TGTGCCAGCAGTTACACCCCTAGCGGGAGATGCTACAATGAGCAGTTCTTC.

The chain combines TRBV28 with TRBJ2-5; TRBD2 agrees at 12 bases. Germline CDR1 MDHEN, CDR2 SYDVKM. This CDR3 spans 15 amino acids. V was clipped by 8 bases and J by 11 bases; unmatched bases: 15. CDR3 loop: CASSEARLAGVEQYF. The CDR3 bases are TGTGCCAGCTCTGAGGCGAGACTAGCGGGAGTAGAGCAGTACTTC.

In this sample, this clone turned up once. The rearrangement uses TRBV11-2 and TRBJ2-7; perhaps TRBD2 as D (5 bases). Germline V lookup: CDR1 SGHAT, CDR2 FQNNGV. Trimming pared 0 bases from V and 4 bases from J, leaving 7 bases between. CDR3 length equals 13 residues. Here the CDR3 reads CASSLEEVYEQYF. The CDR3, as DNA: TGTGCCAGCAGCTTAGAGGAGGTATACGAGCAGTACTTC.

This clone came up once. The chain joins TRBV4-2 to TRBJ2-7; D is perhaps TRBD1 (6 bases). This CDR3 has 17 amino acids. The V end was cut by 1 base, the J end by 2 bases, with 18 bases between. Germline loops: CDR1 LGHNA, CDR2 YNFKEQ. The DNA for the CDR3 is TGTGCCAGCAGCCAAGCAGGGGCGGGTGAATCCCCCTACGAGCAGTACTTC. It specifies CASSQAGAGESPYEQYF.

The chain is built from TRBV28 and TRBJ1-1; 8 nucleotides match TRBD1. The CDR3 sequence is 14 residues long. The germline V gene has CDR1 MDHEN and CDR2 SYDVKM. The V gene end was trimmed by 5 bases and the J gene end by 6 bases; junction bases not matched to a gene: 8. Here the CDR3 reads CASSPGQGASEAFF. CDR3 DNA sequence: TGTGCCAGCAGTCCGGGGCAGGGGGCTTCTGAAGCTTTCTTT.

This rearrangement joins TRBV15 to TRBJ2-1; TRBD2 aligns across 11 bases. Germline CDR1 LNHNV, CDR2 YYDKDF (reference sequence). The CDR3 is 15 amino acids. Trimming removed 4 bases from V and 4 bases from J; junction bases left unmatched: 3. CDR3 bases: TGTGCCACCAGCAAGGGACTAGCGGAGTACAATGAGCAGTTCTTC. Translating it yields CATSKGLAEYNEQFF.

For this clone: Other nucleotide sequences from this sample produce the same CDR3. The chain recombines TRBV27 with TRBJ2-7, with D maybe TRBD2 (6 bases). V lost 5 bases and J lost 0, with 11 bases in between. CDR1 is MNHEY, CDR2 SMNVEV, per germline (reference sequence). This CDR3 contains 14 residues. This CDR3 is CASSPGLSSYEQYF. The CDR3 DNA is TGTGCCAGCAGTCCGGGACTGAGCTCCTACGAGCAGTACTTC.

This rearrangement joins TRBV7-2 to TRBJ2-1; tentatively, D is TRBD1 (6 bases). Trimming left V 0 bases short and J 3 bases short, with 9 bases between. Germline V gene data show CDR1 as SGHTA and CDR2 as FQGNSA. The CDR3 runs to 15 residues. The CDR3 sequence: CASSLAGTIYNEQFF. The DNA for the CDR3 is TGTGCCAGCAGCTTAGCCGGGACAATCTACAATGAGCAGTTCTTC.

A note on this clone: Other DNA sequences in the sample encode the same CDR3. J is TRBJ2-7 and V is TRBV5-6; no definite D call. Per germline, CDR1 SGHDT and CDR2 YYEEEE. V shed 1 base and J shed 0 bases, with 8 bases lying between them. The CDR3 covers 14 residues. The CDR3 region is CASSLLESSYEQYF. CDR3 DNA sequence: TGTGCCAGCAGCTTGTTGGAAAGCTCCTACGAGCAGTACTTC.

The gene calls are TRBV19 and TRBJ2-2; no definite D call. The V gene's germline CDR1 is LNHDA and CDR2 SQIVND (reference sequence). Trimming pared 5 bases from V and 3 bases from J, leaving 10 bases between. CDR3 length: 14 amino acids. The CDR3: CASSLPRDTGELFF. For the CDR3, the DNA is TGTGCCAGTAGTCTACCTCGGGACACCGGGGAGCTGTTTTTT.

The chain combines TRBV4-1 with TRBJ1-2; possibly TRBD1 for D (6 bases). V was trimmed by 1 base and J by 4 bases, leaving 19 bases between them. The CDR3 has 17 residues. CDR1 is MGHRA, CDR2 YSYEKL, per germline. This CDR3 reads CASSQVGGGPFGYGYTF. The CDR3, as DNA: TGCGCCAGCAGCCAAGTAGGTGGGGGGCCTTTCGGCTATGGCTACACCTTC.

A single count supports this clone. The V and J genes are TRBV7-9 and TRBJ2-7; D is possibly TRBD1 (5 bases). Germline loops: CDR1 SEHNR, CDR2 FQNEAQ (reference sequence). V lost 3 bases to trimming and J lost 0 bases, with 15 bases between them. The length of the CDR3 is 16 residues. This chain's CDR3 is CASSLAPTATSYEQYF. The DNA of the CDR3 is TGTGCCAGCAGCTTGGCCCCGACAGCCACCTCCTACGAGCAGTACTTC.